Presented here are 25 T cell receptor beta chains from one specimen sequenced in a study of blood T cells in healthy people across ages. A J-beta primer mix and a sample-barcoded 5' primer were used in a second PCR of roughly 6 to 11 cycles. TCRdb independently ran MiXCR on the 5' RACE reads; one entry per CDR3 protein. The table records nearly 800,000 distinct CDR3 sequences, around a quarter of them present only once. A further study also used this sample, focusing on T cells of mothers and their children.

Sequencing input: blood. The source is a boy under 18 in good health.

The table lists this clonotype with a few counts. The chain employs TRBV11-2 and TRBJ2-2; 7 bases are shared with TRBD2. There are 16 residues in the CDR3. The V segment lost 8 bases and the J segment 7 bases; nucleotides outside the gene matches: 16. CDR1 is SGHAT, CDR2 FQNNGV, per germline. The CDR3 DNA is TGTGCCAGCCTTTCAAGGATAACGGGAGGAGGCGGGGAGCTGTTTTTT. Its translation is CASLSRITGGGGELFF.

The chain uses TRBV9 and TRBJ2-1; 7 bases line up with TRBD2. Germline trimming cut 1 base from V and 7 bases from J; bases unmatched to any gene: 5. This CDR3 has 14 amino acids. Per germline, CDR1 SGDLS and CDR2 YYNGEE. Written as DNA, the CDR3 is TGTGCCAGCAGCGTACAAGCGGGGCAGAATGAGCAGTTCTTC. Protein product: CASSVQAGQNEQFF.

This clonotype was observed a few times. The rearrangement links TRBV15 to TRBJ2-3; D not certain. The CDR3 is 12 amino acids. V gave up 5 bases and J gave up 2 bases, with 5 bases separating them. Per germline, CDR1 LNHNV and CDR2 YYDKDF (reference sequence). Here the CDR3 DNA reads TGTGCCACCAGCGAATACACAGATACGCAGTATTTT. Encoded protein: CATSEYTDTQYF.

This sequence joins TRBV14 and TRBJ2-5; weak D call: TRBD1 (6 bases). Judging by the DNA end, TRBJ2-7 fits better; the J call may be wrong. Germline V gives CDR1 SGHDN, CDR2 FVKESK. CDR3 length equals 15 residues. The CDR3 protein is CASSPTNQGHYEQYF. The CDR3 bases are TGTGCCAGCAGCCCCACGAACCAGGGACACTACGAGCAGTACTTC.

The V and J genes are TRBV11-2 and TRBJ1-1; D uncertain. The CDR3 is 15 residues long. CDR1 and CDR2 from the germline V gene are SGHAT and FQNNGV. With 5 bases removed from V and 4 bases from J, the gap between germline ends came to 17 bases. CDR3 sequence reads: CASSPRVLVGTEAFF. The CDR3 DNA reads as TGTGCCAGCAGCCCACGGGTCCTTGTCGGCACTGAAGCTTTCTTT.

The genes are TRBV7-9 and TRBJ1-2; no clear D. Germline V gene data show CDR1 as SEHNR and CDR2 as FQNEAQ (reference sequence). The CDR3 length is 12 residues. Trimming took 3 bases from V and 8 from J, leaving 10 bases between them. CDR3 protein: CASSLRTAGYTF. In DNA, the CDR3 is TGTGCCAGCAGCTTGAGAACGGCCGGCTACACCTTC. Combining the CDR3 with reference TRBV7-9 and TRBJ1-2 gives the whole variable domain DTGVSQNPRHKITKRGQNVTFRCDPISEHNRLYWYRQTLGQGPEFLTYFQNEAQLEKSRLLSDRFSAERPKGSFSTLEIQRTEQGDSAMYLCASSLRTAGYTFGSGTRLTVV.

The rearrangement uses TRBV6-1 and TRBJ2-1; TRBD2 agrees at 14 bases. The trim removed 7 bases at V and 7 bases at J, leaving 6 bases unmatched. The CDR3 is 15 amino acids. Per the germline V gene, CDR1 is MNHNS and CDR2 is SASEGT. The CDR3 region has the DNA TGTGCCAGCACCAACGGACTAGCGGGGGGAAATGAGCAGTTCTTC. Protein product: CASTNGLAGGNEQFF.

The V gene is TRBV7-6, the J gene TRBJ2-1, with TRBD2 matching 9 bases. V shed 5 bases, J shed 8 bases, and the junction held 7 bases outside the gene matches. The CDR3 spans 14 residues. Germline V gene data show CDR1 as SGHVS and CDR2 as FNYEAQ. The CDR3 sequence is CASSPRGGGDEQFF. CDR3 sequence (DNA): TGTGCCAGCAGCCCGCGGGGGGGTGGGGATGAGCAGTTCTTC. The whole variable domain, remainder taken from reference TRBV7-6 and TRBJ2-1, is GAGVSQSPRYKVTKRGQDVALRCDPISGHVSLYWYRQALGQGPEFLTYFNYEAQQDKSGLPNDRFSAERPEGSISTLTIQRTEQRDSAMYRCASSPRGGGDEQFFGPGTRLTVL.

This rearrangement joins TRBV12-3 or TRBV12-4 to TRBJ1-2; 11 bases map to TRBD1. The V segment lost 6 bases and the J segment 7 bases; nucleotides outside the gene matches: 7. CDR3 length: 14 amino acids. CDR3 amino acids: CASSLRGTGGGYTF. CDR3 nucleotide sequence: TGTGCCAGCAGCCTCCGGGGGACAGGGGGTGGCTACACCTTC.

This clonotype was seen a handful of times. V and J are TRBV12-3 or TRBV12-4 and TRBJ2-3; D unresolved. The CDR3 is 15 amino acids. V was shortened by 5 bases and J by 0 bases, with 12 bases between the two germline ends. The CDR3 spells CASSMDGLSTDTQYF. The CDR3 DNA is TGTGCCAGCAGTATGGACGGATTGAGCACAGATACGCAGTATTTT.

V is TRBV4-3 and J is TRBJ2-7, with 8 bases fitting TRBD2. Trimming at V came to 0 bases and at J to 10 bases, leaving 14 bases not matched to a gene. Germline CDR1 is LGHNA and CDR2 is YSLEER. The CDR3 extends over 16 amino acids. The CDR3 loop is CASSQDTGAGGLPQYF. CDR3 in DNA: TGCGCCAGCAGCCAAGATACTGGGGCGGGAGGACTTCCCCAGTACTTC.

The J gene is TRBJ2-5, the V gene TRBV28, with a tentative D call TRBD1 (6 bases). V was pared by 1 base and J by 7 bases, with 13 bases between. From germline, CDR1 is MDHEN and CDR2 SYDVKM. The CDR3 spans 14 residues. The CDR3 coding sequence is TGTGCCAGCAGTTTATTTGCTGGGGGCGGGACCCAGTACTTC. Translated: CASSLFAGGGTQYF.

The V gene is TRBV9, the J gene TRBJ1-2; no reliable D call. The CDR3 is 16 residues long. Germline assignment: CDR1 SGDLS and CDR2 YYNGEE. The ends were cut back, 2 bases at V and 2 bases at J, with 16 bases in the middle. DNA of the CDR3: TGTGCCAGCAGCGTTGGAAGGGATACGCTGAACTATGGCTACACCTTC. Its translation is CASSVGRDTLNYGYTF.

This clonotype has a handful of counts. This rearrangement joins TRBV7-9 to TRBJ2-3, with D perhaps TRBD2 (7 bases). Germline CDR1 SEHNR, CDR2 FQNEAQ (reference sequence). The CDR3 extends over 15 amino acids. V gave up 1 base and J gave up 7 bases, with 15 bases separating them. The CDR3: CASSLVNGGPNTQYF. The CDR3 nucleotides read TGTGCCAGCAGCTTAGTTAACGGGGGGCCCAATACGCAGTATTTT.

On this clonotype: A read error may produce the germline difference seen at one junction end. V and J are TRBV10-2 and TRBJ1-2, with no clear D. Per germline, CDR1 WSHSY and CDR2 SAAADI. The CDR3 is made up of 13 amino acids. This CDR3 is CASTESSLYGYTF. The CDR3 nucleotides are TGCGCCAGCACTGAGTCCAGCCTCTATGGCTACACCTTC.

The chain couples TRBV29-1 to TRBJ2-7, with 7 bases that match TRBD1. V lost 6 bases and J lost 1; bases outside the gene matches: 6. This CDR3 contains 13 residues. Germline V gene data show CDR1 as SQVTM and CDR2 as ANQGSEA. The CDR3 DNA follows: TGCAGCGTCGGGACAGTCTCTTCCTACGAGCAGTACTTC. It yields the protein CSVGTVSSYEQYF.

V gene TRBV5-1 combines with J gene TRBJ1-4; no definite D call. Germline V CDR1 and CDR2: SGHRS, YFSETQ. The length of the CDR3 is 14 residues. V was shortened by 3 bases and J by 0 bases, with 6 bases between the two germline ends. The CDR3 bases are TGCGCCAGCAGCTCCGAGCCAACTAATGAAAAACTGTTTTTT. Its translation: CASSSEPTNEKLFF.

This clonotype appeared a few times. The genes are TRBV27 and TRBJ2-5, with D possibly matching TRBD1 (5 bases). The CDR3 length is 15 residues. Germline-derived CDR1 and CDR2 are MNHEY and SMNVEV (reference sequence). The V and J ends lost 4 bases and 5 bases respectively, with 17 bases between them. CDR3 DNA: TGTGCCAGCAGTTCCGACGAATGGGGCCGCGAGACCCAGTACTTC. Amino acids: CASSSDEWGRETQYF.

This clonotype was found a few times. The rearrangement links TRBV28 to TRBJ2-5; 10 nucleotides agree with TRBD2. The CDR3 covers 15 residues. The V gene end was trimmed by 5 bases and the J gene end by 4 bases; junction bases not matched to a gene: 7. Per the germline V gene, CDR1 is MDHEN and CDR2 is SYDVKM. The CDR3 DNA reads TGTGCCAGCAGTCCTGCGCTAGCGGGAGCAGAGACCCAGTACTTC. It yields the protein CASSPALAGAETQYF. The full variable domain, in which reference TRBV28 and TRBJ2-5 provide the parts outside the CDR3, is DVKVTQSSRYLVKRTGEKVFLECVQDMDHENMFWYRQDPGLGLRLIYFSYDVKMKEKGDIPEGYSVSREKKERFSLILESASTNQTSMYLCASSPALAGAETQYFGPGTRLLVL.

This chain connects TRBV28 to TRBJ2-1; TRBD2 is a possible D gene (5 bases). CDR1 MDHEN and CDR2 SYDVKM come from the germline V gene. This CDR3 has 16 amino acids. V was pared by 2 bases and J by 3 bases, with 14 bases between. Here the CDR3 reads CASSLNPADDYNEQFF. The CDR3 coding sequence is TGTGCCAGCAGTTTAAACCCAGCGGACGACTACAATGAGCAGTTCTTC. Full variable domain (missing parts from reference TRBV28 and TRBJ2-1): DVKVTQSSRYLVKRTGEKVFLECVQDMDHENMFWYRQDPGLGLRLIYFSYDVKMKEKGDIPEGYSVSREKKERFSLILESASTNQTSMYLCASSLNPADDYNEQFFGPGTRLTVL.

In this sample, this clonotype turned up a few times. Here the CDR3 reads CASTVGWVSNSPLHF. Written as DNA, the CDR3 is TGTGCCAGCACCGTGGGGTGGGTCAGTAATTCACCCCTCCACTTT. This chain uses TRBV28 with TRBJ1-6, with unresolved D. Trimming left V 7 bases short and J 6 bases short, with 16 bases between. The CDR3 is made up of 15 amino acids. CDR1 MDHEN and CDR2 SYDVKM come from the germline V gene.

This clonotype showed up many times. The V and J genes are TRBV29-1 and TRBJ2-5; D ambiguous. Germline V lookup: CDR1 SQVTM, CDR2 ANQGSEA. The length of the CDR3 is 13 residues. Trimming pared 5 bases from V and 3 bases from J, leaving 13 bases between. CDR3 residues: CSVNRPGKETQYF. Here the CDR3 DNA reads TGCAGCGTTAATCGTCCCGGAAAAGAGACCCAGTACTTC.

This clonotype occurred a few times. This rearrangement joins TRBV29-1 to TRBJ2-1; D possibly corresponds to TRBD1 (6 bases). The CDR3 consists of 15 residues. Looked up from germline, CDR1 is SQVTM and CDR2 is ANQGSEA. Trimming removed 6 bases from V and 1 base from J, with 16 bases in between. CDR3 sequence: CSVHGQLVSYNEQFF. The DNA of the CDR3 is TGCAGCGTACACGGACAGTTGGTGTCCTACAATGAGCAGTTCTTC.

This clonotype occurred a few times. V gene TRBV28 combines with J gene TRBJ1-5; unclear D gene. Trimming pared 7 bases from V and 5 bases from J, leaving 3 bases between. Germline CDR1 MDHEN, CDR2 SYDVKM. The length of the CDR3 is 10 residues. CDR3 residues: CASNDQPQHF. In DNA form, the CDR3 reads TGTGCCAGCAACGATCAGCCCCAGCATTTT.

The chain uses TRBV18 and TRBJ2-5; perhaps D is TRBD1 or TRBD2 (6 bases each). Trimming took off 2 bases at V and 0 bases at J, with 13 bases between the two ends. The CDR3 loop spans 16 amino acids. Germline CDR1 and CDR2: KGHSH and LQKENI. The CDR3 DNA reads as TGTGCCAGCTCACCAGGACGAGGGGGGAACCAAGAGACCCAGTACTTC. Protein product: CASSPGRGGNQETQYF. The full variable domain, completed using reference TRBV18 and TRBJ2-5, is NAGVMQNPRHLVRRRGQEARLRCSPMKGHSHVYWYRQLPEEGLKFMVYLQKENIIDESGMPKERFSAEFPKEGPSILRIQQVVRGDSAAYFCASSPGRGGNQETQYFGPGTRLLVL.